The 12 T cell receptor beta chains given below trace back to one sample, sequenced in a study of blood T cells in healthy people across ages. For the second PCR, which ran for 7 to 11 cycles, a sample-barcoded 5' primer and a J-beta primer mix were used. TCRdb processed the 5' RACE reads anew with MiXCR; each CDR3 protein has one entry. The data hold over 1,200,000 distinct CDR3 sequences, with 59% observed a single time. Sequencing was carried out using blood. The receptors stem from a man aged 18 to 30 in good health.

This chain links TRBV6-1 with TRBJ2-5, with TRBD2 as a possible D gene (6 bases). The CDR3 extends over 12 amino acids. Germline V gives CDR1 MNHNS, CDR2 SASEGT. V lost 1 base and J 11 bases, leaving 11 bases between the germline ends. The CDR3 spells CASSEVAAEQYF. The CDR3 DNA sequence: TGTGCCAGCAGTGAAGTAGCGGCTGAGCAGTACTTC.

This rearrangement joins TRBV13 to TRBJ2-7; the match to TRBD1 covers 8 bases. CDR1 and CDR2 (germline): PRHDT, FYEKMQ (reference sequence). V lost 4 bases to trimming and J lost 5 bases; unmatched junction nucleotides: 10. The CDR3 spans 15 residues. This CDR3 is CASSSKTGDVHEQYF. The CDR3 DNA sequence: TGTGCCAGCAGCTCCAAGACAGGGGATGTCCACGAGCAGTACTTC.

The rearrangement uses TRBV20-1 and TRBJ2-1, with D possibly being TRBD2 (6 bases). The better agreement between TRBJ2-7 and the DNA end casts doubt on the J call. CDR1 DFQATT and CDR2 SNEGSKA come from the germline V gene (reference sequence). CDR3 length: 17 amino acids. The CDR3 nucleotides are TGCAGTGCTAGAGGCACGACCGCGCGGGGTCACTACAATGAGCAGTACTTC. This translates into CSARGTTARGHYNEQYF.

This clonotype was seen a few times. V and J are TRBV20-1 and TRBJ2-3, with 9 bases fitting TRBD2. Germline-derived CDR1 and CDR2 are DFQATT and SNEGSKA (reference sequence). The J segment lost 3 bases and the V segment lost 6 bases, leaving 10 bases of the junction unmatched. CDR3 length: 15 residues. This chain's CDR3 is CSAHRDSGSTDTQYF. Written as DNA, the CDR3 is TGCAGTGCCCATCGGGATAGCGGGAGTACAGATACGCAGTATTTT.

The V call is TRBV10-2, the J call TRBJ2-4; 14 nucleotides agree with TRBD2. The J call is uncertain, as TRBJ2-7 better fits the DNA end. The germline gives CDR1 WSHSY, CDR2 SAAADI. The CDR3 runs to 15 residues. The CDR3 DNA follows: TGCGCCAGCAGTGAAACCGGGACTAGCGGGAGCGAGCAGTACTTC. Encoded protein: CASSETGTSGSEQYF.

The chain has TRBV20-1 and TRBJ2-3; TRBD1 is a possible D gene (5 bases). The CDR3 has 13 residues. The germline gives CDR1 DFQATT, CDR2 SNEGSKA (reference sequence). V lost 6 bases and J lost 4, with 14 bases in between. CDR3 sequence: CSAQGLGSDTQYF. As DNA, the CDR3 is TGCAGTGCCCAGGGCCTAGGCTCAGATACGCAGTATTTT.

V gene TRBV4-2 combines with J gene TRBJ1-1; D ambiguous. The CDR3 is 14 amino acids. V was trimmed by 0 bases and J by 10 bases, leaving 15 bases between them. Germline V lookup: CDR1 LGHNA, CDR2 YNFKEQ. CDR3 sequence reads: CASSQDRGQGGAFF. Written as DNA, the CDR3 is TGTGCCAGCAGCCAAGACCGGGGTCAAGGTGGAGCTTTCTTT.

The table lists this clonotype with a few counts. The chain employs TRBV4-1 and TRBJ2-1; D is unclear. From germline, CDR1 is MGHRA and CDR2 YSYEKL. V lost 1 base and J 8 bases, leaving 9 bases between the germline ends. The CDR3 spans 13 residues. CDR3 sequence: CASSQVGMDEQFF. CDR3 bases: TGCGCCAGCAGCCAAGTGGGCATGGATGAGCAGTTCTTC.

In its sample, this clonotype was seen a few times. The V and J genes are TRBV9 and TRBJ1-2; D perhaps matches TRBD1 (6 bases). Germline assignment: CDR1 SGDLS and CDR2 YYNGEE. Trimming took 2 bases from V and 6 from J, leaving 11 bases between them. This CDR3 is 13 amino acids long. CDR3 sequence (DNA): TGTGCCAGCAGCGTTAAACAGGGTGATGGCTACACCTTC. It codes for CASSVKQGDGYTF.

The CDR3 region has the DNA TGTGCCACCCACGACAGGGCGGTGAACACTGAAGCTTTCTTT. Residues: CATHDRAVNTEAFF. The chain has TRBV6-5 and TRBJ1-1; TRBD1 agrees at 7 bases. With 10 bases clipped from V and 0 bases from J, the junction kept 8 bases outside the gene matches. The CDR3 is made up of 14 amino acids. CDR1 MNHEY and CDR2 SVGAGI come from the germline V gene.

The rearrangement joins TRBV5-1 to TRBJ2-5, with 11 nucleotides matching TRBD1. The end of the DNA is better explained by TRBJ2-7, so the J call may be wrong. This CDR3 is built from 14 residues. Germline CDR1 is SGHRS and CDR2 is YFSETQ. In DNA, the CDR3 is TGCGCCAGTAAAACCGGGACAGGGGGGTACGAGCAGTACTTC. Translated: CASKTGTGGYEQYF.

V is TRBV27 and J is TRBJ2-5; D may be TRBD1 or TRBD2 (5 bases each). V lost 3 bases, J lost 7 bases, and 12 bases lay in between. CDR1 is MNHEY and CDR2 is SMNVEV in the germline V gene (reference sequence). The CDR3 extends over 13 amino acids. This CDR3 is CASSLGVRATQYF. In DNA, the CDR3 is TGTGCCAGCAGTTTGGGGGTGCGAGCGACCCAGTACTTC.